A single T cell receptor beta chain is shown here with its context. The target antigen is unknown. After removal of 3 bases from V and 3 bases from J, the junction contained 10 bases not matched to a gene. CDR3 length: 16 residues. CDR1 is SGHRS and CDR2 is YFSETQ in the germline V gene. 5'RACE with constant-segment primers built TCRalpha and TCRbeta cDNA libraries with UMIs. Using its own MiXCR run on the 5' RACE reads, TCRdb lists one record per CDR3 protein. The repertoire holds around 500,000 distinct CDR3 sequences, roughly 18% seen once, with 9% to 15% in the top ten. This sample is part of a study of T-cell memory formation after mild COVID-19. About the study: TCR clustering was largely donor specific.

Study conclusions and caveats: Memory from before infection featured some responding clones, which suggests cross-reactive memory joined. Clones shrinking between day 15 and 85 showed a balanced CD4/CD8 split, and those that grew later tilted toward CD4+.

This clonotype originated in an adult woman who had mild COVID-19 (a few samples of this study predate the infection). Cell type and time point are not known. The chain carries TRBV5-1 and TRBJ2-5; 8 bases map to TRBD1. The sequenced material came from PBMCs or a T cell subset sorted from them (not recorded which). The CDR3 sequence is CASSWTPTGAEETQYF. CDR3 in DNA: TGCGCCAGCAGCTGGACCCCGACAGGGGCAGAAGAGACCCAGTACTTC.